This TCR beta chain was sequenced during a study of cytomegalovirus exposure and HLA in healthy donors. Findings and limits, study-wide: Cytomegalovirus-associated TCR beta chains were listed, numbering roughly 150.

Repertoires were generated with immunoSEQ multiplex PCR, while TCRdb's copy carries only in-frame clones and drops some. The data show approximately 280,000 clones, with about 86% seen just once and 1% held by the top ten. Remarks on this clone: Its antigen is still unknown.

Per germline, CDR1 MNHEY and CDR2 SMNVEV (reference sequence). The CDR3 has 15 residues. V lost 1 base to trimming and J lost 3 bases; unmatched junction nucleotides: 3. The sample consisted of PBMCs. The receptor was derived from a young woman in good health and CMV-seronegative. The chain recombines TRBV27 with TRBJ1-5, with TRBD1 matching 7 bases. The CDR3 loop reads CASSLYGTVNQPQHF. CDR3 sequence (DNA): TGTGCCAGCAGTTTATACGGGACAGTCAATCAGCCCCAGCATTTT.